The 13 T cell receptor beta chains below all came from one sample that was sequenced in a study of CD8+CD57+ T cells in acquired aplastic anemia. Profiling of TCR beta VDJ combinations and CDR3 sequences used genomic DNA as template. MiXCR, run by TCRdb on the reads, gives a single entry per CDR3 protein. The table records roughly 420,000 distinct CDR3 sequences, around 72% of them present only once. Sequencing was performed on sorted CD4+, CD8+, or CD8+CD57+ T cells (not recorded which) from PBMCs. These receptors originate from a human donor in good health, serving as a control.

The chain is built from TRBV5-8 and TRBJ2-7; 8 bases line up with TRBD2. This CDR3 has 17 amino acids. V lost 2 bases, J lost 2 bases, and 12 bases stayed unmatched. CDR1 and CDR2 from the germline V gene are SGHTS and YDEGEE. CDR3 residues: CASSLAGAGMGAYEQYF. CDR3 DNA sequence: TGTGCCAGCAGCTTAGCGGGGGCAGGGATGGGAGCCTACGAGCAGTACTTC.

The chain has TRBV5-1 and TRBJ2-1, with D perhaps TRBD1 (7 bases). Germline assignment: CDR1 SGHRS and CDR2 YFSETQ. This CDR3 is 15 amino acids long. Trimming removed 2 bases from V and 6 bases from J, with 15 bases in between. This CDR3 reads CASSLQTGEVNEQFF. As DNA, the CDR3 is TGCGCCAGCAGCTTACAAACAGGGGAGGTCAATGAGCAGTTCTTC.

The J gene is TRBJ1-2, the V gene TRBV12-3 or TRBV12-4, with D perhaps TRBD1 (6 bases). V dropped 6 bases and J dropped 7 bases, with 21 bases sitting between them. This CDR3 has 15 residues. CDR3: CASSEAPGGAGGYTF. In nucleotides, the CDR3 is TGTGCCAGCAGCGAAGCGCCGGGGGGGGCAGGTGGCTACACCTTC.

This chain uses TRBV7-8 with TRBJ1-5; 8 bases line up with TRBD1. CDR1 is SGHVS, CDR2 FQNEAQ, per germline. There are 15 residues in the CDR3. The V gene end was trimmed by 5 bases and the J gene end by 16 bases; junction bases not matched to a gene: 19. The CDR3 region is CASSQAGTGYEQYHF. The DNA for the CDR3 is TGTGCCAGCAGCCAAGCCGGGACAGGCTACGAGCAGTACCATTTT.

The chain couples TRBV7-3 to TRBJ2-7; unclear D gene. Germline CDR1 is SGHTA and CDR2 is FQGTGA. The ends were cut back, 4 bases at V and 11 bases at J, with 12 bases in the middle. CDR3 length: 11 residues. This CDR3 is CASSSRYVKYF. The CDR3, as DNA: TGTGCCAGCAGCTCCCGCTACGTGAAGTACTTC.

In the case of this clonotype: A read error may account for a junction end that differs from germline. The CDR3 DNA is TGTGCCAGCTCACCCCTGACAGGTAGCACAGATACGCGGTATTTT. Translation gives CASSPLTGSTDTRYF. The V call is TRBV18, the J call TRBJ2-3, with D possibly TRBD1 on 6 matching bases. This CDR3 region has 15 residues. Germline CDR1 reads KGHSH; CDR2 reads LQKENI.

The chain uses TRBV9 and TRBJ2-1; unclear D gene. The CDR3 covers 14 residues. CDR1 and CDR2 from the germline V gene are SGDLS and YYNGEE. V lost 0 bases to trimming and J lost 16 bases, with 20 bases between them. The CDR3 region is CASSVESNTEAFFF. CDR3 coding DNA: TGTGCCAGCAGCGTAGAATCCAACACTGAAGCTTTCTTCTTC.

This chain joins TRBV19 and TRBJ2-6, with TRBD1 matching 9 bases. CDR3 length equals 18 residues. Looked up from germline, CDR1 is LNHDA and CDR2 is SQIVND (reference sequence). V shed 10 bases, J shed 3 bases, and the junction held 16 bases outside the gene matches. CDR3 in DNA: TGTGCCACCAGTGCTGGGACAGGGACGATCCATGGGGCCAACGTCCTGACTTTC. Residues: CATSAGTGTIHGANVLTF. The full variable domain, in which reference TRBV19 and TRBJ2-6 provide the parts outside the CDR3, is DGGITQSPKYLFRKEGQNVTLSCEQNLNHDAMYWYRQDPGQGLRLIYYSQIVNDFQKGDIAEGYSVSREKKESFPLTVTSAQKNPTAFYLCATSAGTGTIHGANVLTFGAGSRLTVL.

As for this clonotype: The conserved phenylalanine or tryptophan normally closing the CDR3 is absent here, so this likely arose from a read error. The DNA is left out, because the CDR3 cannot be placed on it with certainty; the CDR3 is given as TCRdb lists it. The chain uses TRBV7-9 and TRBJ2-3; the listed D gene, TRBD2, was not tested against the DNA. The length of the CDR3 is 13 amino acids, counting both ends. Germline-derived CDR1 and CDR2 are SEHNR and FQNEAQ (reference sequence). The CDR3 reads CARKGRTPGSCFL.

This clonotype was seen at least ten times. The chain has TRBV7-9 and TRBJ1-1; 10 bases match TRBD1. Germline V gene sequence: CDR1 SEHNR, CDR2 FQNEAQ (reference sequence). The CDR3 has 15 amino acids. Germline trimming cut 7 bases from V and 4 bases from J; bases unmatched to any gene: 9. The CDR3 nucleotides read TGTGCCAGCACCCAACTAGACAGGGGGCTCACTGAAGCTTTCTTT. It is translated as CASTQLDRGLTEAFF.

CDR3 nucleotides: TGTGCCAGCAGCTTAGTCGACGGGGGCCCCCCAGAGACCCAGTACTTC. Encoded protein: CASSLVDGGPPETQYF. The chain employs TRBV7-2 and TRBJ2-5; either TRBD1 or TRBD2 may supply D (6 bases each). V was clipped by 1 base and J by 4 bases, with 16 bases between them. Germline-derived CDR1 and CDR2 are SGHTA and FQGNSA. The CDR3 sequence is 16 residues long.

The chain couples TRBV12-3 or TRBV12-4 to TRBJ2-7; a weak D match, TRBD2 (5 bases). This CDR3 contains 14 residues. The V end was cut by 5 bases, the J end by 7 bases, with 18 bases between. This CDR3 reads CASSSRLDGGEQYF. CDR3 sequence (DNA): TGTGCCAGCAGTAGCCGCCTGGACGGAGGTGAGCAGTACTTC.

This clonotype was recorded at least ten times. This chain links TRBV4-3 with TRBJ1-5, with D unclear. The length of the CDR3 is 15 residues. V was trimmed by 3 bases and J by 3 bases, leaving 12 bases between them. Germline V gene sequence: CDR1 LGHNA, CDR2 YSLEER. The CDR3 loop reads CASSHNTGTNQPQHF. The CDR3 region has the DNA TGCGCCAGCAGCCACAATACTGGAACCAATCAGCCCCAGCATTTT.